These 27 T cell receptor beta chains share one sample of origin, sequenced in a study of cytomegalovirus exposure and HLA in healthy donors. This PCR relied on a set of 60 Vbeta primers and 13 Jbeta primers. Data came from immunoSEQ multiplex PCR; TCRdb stores just in-frame clones and leaves some out. The sample holds approximately 58,000 clones. Material for sequencing was PBMCs. The receptor set was obtained from a man aged 25 to 40 in good health and CMV-seropositive.

The chain combines TRBV6-5 with TRBJ1-2, with D unresolved. Germline V gene lookup returns CDR1 MNHEY and CDR2 SVGAGI. The length of the CDR3 is 12 residues. The V gene lost 7 bases and the J gene lost 11 bases, with 17 bases spanning the gap. The chain's CDR3 is CASKGFGVQYTF. For the CDR3, the DNA is TGTGCCAGCAAGGGCTTCGGGGTGCAGTACACCTTC.

This chain links TRBV6-5 with TRBJ1-1; D may be TRBD1 (5 bases). V lost 7 bases and J 7 bases, leaving 19 bases between the germline ends. Germline V lookup: CDR1 MNHEY, CDR2 SVGAGI. The CDR3 consists of 14 residues. The CDR3 region is CASIAGRGRGEAFF. Here the CDR3 DNA reads TGTGCCAGCATCGCTGGGCGGGGGAGGGGTGAAGCTTTCTTT.

V gene TRBV5-6 combines with J gene TRBJ1-1; no firm D call. The germline V and J ends were trimmed by 2 bases and 5 bases, with 7 bases remaining between them. From germline, CDR1 is SGHDT and CDR2 YYEEEE. The CDR3 is made up of 12 amino acids. The CDR3 DNA sequence: TGTGCCAGCAGCTTTAGAGGGACTGAAGCTTTCTTT. Encoded protein: CASSFRGTEAFF.

The chain joins TRBV2 to TRBJ1-4; D gene uncertain. Trimming took 7 bases from V and 0 from J, leaving 9 bases between them. The CDR3 is made up of 14 amino acids. Germline V CDR1 and CDR2: SNHLY, FYNNEI. The CDR3 loop is CASTDTPTNEKLFF. The CDR3 nucleotides are TGTGCCAGCACCGATACTCCAACTAATGAAAAACTGTTTTTT.

As concerns this clone: The sample carries other DNA sequences with the same CDR3. The rearrangement uses TRBV6-5 and TRBJ2-1; D not resolved. The germline V gene has CDR1 MNHEY and CDR2 SVGAGI. The V end was cut by 9 bases, the J end by 3 bases, with 15 bases between. The CDR3 runs to 14 residues. The CDR3 spells CASRPFADYNEQFF. Written as DNA, the CDR3 is TGTGCCAGTCGCCCTTTTGCAGACTACAATGAGCAGTTCTTC.

V usage is TRBV19 and J usage is TRBJ1-1, with TRBD1 as a possible D gene (5 bases). Trimming stripped 3 bases from V and 0 bases from J, with 8 bases between. The CDR3 has 14 amino acids. CDR1 and CDR2 from the germline V gene are LNHDA and SQIVND (reference sequence). CDR3 sequence reads: CASSIQGLNTEAFF. The CDR3 coding sequence is TGTGCCAGTAGTATTCAGGGCTTGAACACTGAAGCTTTCTTT.

The chain uses TRBV19 and TRBJ2-5; 10 bases are a match to TRBD2. The CDR3 extends over 15 amino acids. From germline, CDR1 is LNHDA and CDR2 SQIVND (reference sequence). J was trimmed by 4 bases and V by 0 bases; bases with no gene match: 2. The CDR3, as DNA: TGTGCCAGTAGTATAGATTCTAGCGGGGGAGAGACCCAGTACTTC. Translated: CASSIDSSGGETQYF.

This sequence joins TRBV19 and TRBJ2-5; 8 bases are a match to TRBD1. The CDR3 covers 16 residues. Germline V gene lookup returns CDR1 LNHDA and CDR2 SQIVND (reference sequence). J lost 5 bases, V lost 1 base, and 9 bases had no gene match. The CDR3 nucleotides are TGTGCCAGTAGTATAGTAGGGGACAGGTCAAGGGAGACCCAGTACTTC. Residues: CASSIVGDRSRETQYF. Based on the CDR3 plus reference TRBV19 and TRBJ2-5, the full variable domain is DGGITQSPKYLFRKEGQNVTLSCEQNLNHDAMYWYRQDPGQGLRLIYYSQIVNDFQKGDIAEGYSVSREKKESFPLTVTSAQKNPTAFYLCASSIVGDRSRETQYFGPGTRLLVL.

The chain uses TRBV18 and TRBJ2-3, with D hard to call. The CDR3 sequence is 14 residues long. Germline lookup yields CDR1 KGHSH and CDR2 LQKENI. The V end lost 6 bases, the J end lost 0 bases, and 10 bases lay between the germline ends. The CDR3 nucleotides are TGTGCCAGCTCCCCATCTATTAGCACAGATACGCAGTATTTT. Translated: CASSPSISTDTQYF. The entire variable domain, with the rest obtained from reference TRBV18 and TRBJ2-3, is as follows: NAGVMQNPRHLVRRRGQEARLRCSPMKGHSHVYWYRQLPEEGLKFMVYLQKENIIDESGMPKERFSAEFPKEGPSILRIQQVVRGDSAAYFCASSPSISTDTQYFGPGTRLTVL.

This chain connects TRBV29-1 to TRBJ2-3, with D uncertain. V was cut by 3 bases and J by 1 base, with 5 bases left in between. Germline-derived CDR1 and CDR2 are SQVTM and ANQGSEA. The CDR3 has 12 residues. CDR3 sequence reads: CSVDPGTDTQYF. CDR3 DNA sequence: TGCAGCGTTGATCCGGGCACAGATACGCAGTATTTT.

The CDR3: CASSQSQGNTIYF. The DNA of the CDR3 is TGTGCCAGCAGCCAGTCCCAGGGAAACACCATATATTTT. This chain uses TRBV9 with TRBJ1-3; D is unresolved. CDR1 and CDR2 from the germline V gene are SGDLS and YYNGEE. V shed 4 bases and J shed 4 bases, with 9 bases lying between them. This CDR3 contains 13 residues.

The chain combines TRBV19 with TRBJ1-5; D is ambiguous. Trimming removed 5 bases from V and 0 bases from J, with 11 bases in between. The CDR3 runs to 15 residues. Germline V gene sequence: CDR1 LNHDA, CDR2 SQIVND (reference sequence). This CDR3 is CASSFQVISNQPQHF. DNA of the CDR3: TGTGCCAGTAGTTTCCAGGTTATTAGCAATCAGCCCCAGCATTTT.

The CDR3 nucleotides are TGCGCCAGCAGCTTGGGGGCAGGAGCTCGGGGCGAGCAGTACTTC. It specifies CASSLGAGARGEQYF. The gene calls are TRBV5-1 and TRBJ2-7; the D gene is possibly TRBD2 (5 bases). Germline V gene sequence: CDR1 SGHRS, CDR2 YFSETQ. CDR3 size: 15 residues. V was trimmed by 0 bases and J by 6 bases, leaving 16 bases between them.

The rearrangement links TRBV14 to TRBJ2-7; TRBD2 agrees at 8 bases. Germline-derived CDR1 and CDR2 are SGHDN and FVKESK. The CDR3 spans 15 residues. J gave up 2 bases and V 7 bases, and 10 bases lay outside the gene matches. CDR3 DNA sequence: TGTGCCAGCACTTCCACGGGGGGGGTGACCTACGAGCAGTACTTC. Amino acid sequence: CASTSTGGVTYEQYF.

The V call is TRBV4-2, the J call TRBJ2-1; the match to TRBD1 covers 7 bases. With 4 bases clipped from V and 7 bases from J, the junction kept 7 bases outside the gene matches. Germline CDR1 reads LGHNA; CDR2 reads YNFKEQ. This CDR3 is 14 amino acids long. CDR3 nucleotides: TGTGCCAGCAGCCGAGGGACAGCTAGTAATGAGCAGTTCTTC. Translated: CASSRGTASNEQFF.

The chain links TRBV4-1 to TRBJ2-7; 9 bases line up with TRBD1. In germline, CDR1 is MGHRA, CDR2 YSYEKL. CDR3 length: 15 residues. After removal of 4 bases from V and 5 bases from J, the junction contained 9 bases not matched to a gene. CDR3 region: CASSPTRTGAHEQYF. The CDR3 coding sequence is TGCGCCAGCAGCCCGACCCGGACAGGGGCCCACGAGCAGTACTTC.

The chain has TRBV5-1 and TRBJ2-2; 8 bases map to TRBD1. This CDR3 has 15 amino acids. Germline assignment: CDR1 SGHRS and CDR2 YFSETQ. J lost 5 bases, V lost 1 base, and 4 bases had no gene match. DNA of the CDR3: TGCGCCAGCAGCTTGTCTACAGGGGGGACCGGGGAGCTGTTTTTT. Amino acid sequence: CASSLSTGGTGELFF.

The V and J genes are TRBV4-2 and TRBJ2-3; TRBD1 matches 9 bases. V was clipped by 1 base and J by 4 bases; unmatched bases: 6. Germline values: CDR1 LGHNA, CDR2 YNFKEQ. This CDR3 comprises 16 residues. The DNA of the CDR3 is TGTGCCAGCAGCCAAGCCCCGGGACAGGGAGCAGATACGCAGTATTTT. Translation: CASSQAPGQGADTQYF.

The chain links TRBV4-2 to TRBJ1-1, with D possibly matching TRBD1 (5 bases). The CDR3 is 16 amino acids. V shed 0 bases and J shed 4 bases, with 15 bases lying between them. CDR1 is LGHNA, CDR2 YNFKEQ, per germline. This CDR3 is CASSQDLGAGGTEAFF. The CDR3 DNA follows: TGTGCCAGCAGCCAAGACCTTGGGGCCGGTGGCACTGAAGCTTTCTTT.

J is TRBJ2-3 and V is TRBV6-1, with 9 nucleotides matching TRBD1. The CDR3 has 18 amino acids. Germline V CDR1 and CDR2: MNHNS, SASEGT. The junction had 13 bases not matched to a gene; V was cut back by 0 bases and J by 6 bases. CDR3 protein: CASSEARTGGARGDTQYF. For the CDR3, the DNA is TGTGCCAGCAGTGAAGCTCGAACAGGGGGCGCGAGAGGTGATACGCAGTATTTT.

The V gene is TRBV6-1, the J gene TRBJ2-7; 9 bases are shared with TRBD1. After removal of 6 bases from V and 5 bases from J, the junction contained 11 bases not matched to a gene. This CDR3 region has 15 residues. Germline V lookup: CDR1 MNHNS, CDR2 SASEGT. Written as DNA, the CDR3 is TGTGCCAGCAGGGTGGGGGGACAGGGAGCCGACGAGCAGTACTTC. Translation: CASRVGGQGADEQYF.

Note on this clone: Compared with germline, one end of the junction differs, possibly owing to a read error. This chain joins TRBV19 and TRBJ1-4; tentative D call: TRBD1 (6 bases). The CDR3 extends over 12 amino acids. The germline V gene has CDR1 LNHDA and CDR2 SQIVND (reference sequence). The CDR3 DNA sequence: TGTGCCAGTAGTCCCCGAGGGGACATACAGTCTTTT. Translated: CASSPRGDIQSF.

The chain joins TRBV5-6 to TRBJ2-2; 8 positions agree with TRBD1. The CDR3 extends over 17 amino acids. The junction had 7 bases not matched to a gene; V was cut back by 3 bases and J by 0 bases. Germline values: CDR1 SGHDT, CDR2 YYEEEE. The DNA of the CDR3 is TGTGCCAGCAGCTCCGGCGGGACAGGCCCGAACACCGGGGAGCTGTTTTTT. Encoded protein: CASSSGGTGPNTGELFF. Full variable domain (missing parts from reference TRBV5-6 and TRBJ2-2): DAGVTQSPTHLIKTRGQQVTLRCSPKSGHDTVSWYQQALGQGPQFIFQYYEEEERQRGNFPDRFSGHQFPNYSSELNVNALLLGDSALYLCASSSGGTGPNTGELFFGEGSRLTVL.

The chain is built from TRBV4-2 and TRBJ2-5; maybe TRBD2 (6 bases). Germline assignment: CDR1 LGHNA and CDR2 YNFKEQ. V was shortened by 0 bases and J by 5 bases, with 13 bases between the two germline ends. The CDR3 consists of 15 residues. CDR3 bases: TGTGCCAGCAGCCAAGATGGCGGGGATGGGGAGACCCAGTACTTC. It translates to CASSQDGGDGETQYF.

The chain couples TRBV4-1 to TRBJ1-3; D not resolved. Looked up from germline, CDR1 is MGHRA and CDR2 is YSYEKL. There are 15 residues in the CDR3. With 4 bases removed from V and 8 bases from J, the gap between germline ends came to 18 bases. In DNA form, the CDR3 reads TGCGCCAGCAGCCTAGACGTAGAAGGGAGGGACACCATATATTTT. Translated: CASSLDVEGRDTIYF.

The chain has TRBV30 and TRBJ1-5; D remains ambiguous. The germline V gene has CDR1 GTSNPN and CDR2 SVGIG (reference sequence). The CDR3 contains 12 residues. The V and J ends lost 2 bases and 2 bases respectively, with 4 bases between them. The CDR3 spells CAWSFGNQPQHF. In DNA, the CDR3 is TGTGCCTGGAGTTTCGGCAATCAGCCCCAGCATTTT.

The chain uses TRBV11-3 and TRBJ2-7, with 10 bases fitting TRBD1. CDR3 size: 18 residues. CDR1 is SGHNT, CDR2 YENEEA, per germline. The junction had 10 bases not matched to a gene; V was cut back by 0 bases and J by 2 bases. The CDR3 DNA reads as TGTGCCAGCAGCTTAGATAACAGACAGGGGGCAAGCGCCTACGAGCAGTACTTC. Its translation: CASSLDNRQGASAYEQYF.